This T cell receptor beta chain was found in a study of shared clonotypes between healthy human individuals. Turning to the study itself: Those who served as donors were a couple of women and a few men between the ages of 18 and 49.

CD45RO-negative cells were positively selected for CCR7, leaving out terminally differentiated effector memory CD45RA+ cells. Findings of the study overall: Owing to a small donor count, the genetic and exposure-history diversity represented was limited.

Sequenced by immunoSEQ multiplex PCR; TCRdb stores in-frame clones only, minus some. The sample consists of roughly 590,000 clones, around 95% of them appearing once. A remark on this clone: Its antigen is currently unknown. This sample also contains other DNA sequences that code for the same CDR3.

Germline CDR1 SEHNR, CDR2 FQNEAQ (reference sequence). V gave up 3 bases and J gave up 3 bases, with 5 bases separating them. This CDR3 is built from 12 residues. The TCR comes from a woman aged 25 to 39 in good health. The gene calls are TRBV7-9 and TRBJ1-1; D gene unclear. The sequenced sample consisted of naive CD8+ T cells sorted from blood. The CDR3 DNA reads as TGTGCCAGCAGCTTTGGGGACACTGAAGCTTTCTTT. Translating it yields CASSFGDTEAFF.